The present T cell receptor beta chain was sequenced within a study of immune evolution from preneoplasia to lung adenocarcinoma (dated by TCRdb to the early 2020s). In the study overall: HLA loss of heterozygosity was observed in roughly 6.8%, 16% and 36% of AIS, MIA and ADC lesions, respectively, and was not observed in any AAH lesions. The study used immune gene expression, TCR sequencing and multiplex immunofluorescence to profile the immune contexture of lung adenocarcinoma precursors and invasive adenocarcinoma. Resected precursor lesions (AAH, AIS, MIA) and invasive adenocarcinomas were compared against paired morphologically normal lung tissue. The sample size depended on which specimens were available, not on a prior power calculation. The immune data were integrated with whole exome sequencing and methylation data from the same cohort of nodules. A total of roughly 51 patients with pulmonary nodules who underwent surgical resection were included in the overall cohort. The TCR sequencing data were obtained from more than 45 patients. According to the study, more than 95 samples went through TCR sequencing. POLYSOLVER was used to infer class I HLA alleles from exome data, and LOHHLA was used to detect allele-specific HLA loss.

The patients had resection in Japan or China between 2014 and 2017. The histologic diagnosis of each case was independently confirmed on H&E slides by two lung cancer pathologists. For nucleic acid extraction, premalignant or tumor cells were enriched by macro-dissection following pathologic assessment. DNA was isolated from FFPE tissue using the AllPrep DNA/RNA FFPE Kit. On this clone: Its binding antigen is unknown. No per-base quality is available; no much larger clone lies one base away.

Trimming leaves V shorter by 4 bases and J shorter by 4 bases, with the junction holding 5 bases beyond the gene matches. The germline V gene specifies MGHRA as CDR1 and YSYEKL as CDR2. The CDR3 spans 16 residues, from the cysteine through the phenylalanine. Only the CDR3 DNA is retained, 48 bases long and in frame from the first base. The immunoSEQ hsTCRbeta Kit was used to sequence TCR beta CDR3 regions from DNA. Per the original workflow: The ImmunoSEQ Analyzer was used to analyse the TCR sequencing data. T cell clonality was defined as 1 minus Pielou's evenness, as computed on productive rearrangements. The inverse Simpson index, applied to productive templates, was used to measure T cell diversity. T cell density was defined as TCR beta template counts normalized to usable DNA, with usable DNA estimated by amplification and sequencing of housekeeping genes. Two-sided Kruskal-Wallis tests were used to compare TCR metrics across histologic stages. TCRdb provides this immuneACCESS table in a form limited to in-frame rearrangements. Some clones are lacking; in checked studies, under half of them reflect an unresolved V gene, and why the rest are absent is not known. For V, J and clone size, that table is used; D and trimming come from the DNA. This sample has roughly 8,100 clones in its table, and about 76% of those were observed once. The leading ten clones occupy about 9% of the sample.

Findings and caveats that apply to the study as a whole: Normal lung showed the highest clonality, whereas later-stage lesions appeared to have higher T cell density and diversity but lower clonality. The highest T cell clonality was observed in KRAS-mutant nodules compared with EGFR-mutant or double wild-type lesions. Normal lung had the highest top T cell clone frequencies, and these frequencies appeared to fall progressively from AAH through AIS, MIA and invasive adenocarcinoma. All patients were from Japan and China, so applicability to Western populations was uncertain. The findings rested on association rather than direct causation, and larger cohorts with long-term follow-up and longitudinal biopsies were considered necessary.

The receptor chain draws on TRBV4-1 and TRBJ2-5; the junction holds 14 bases that match TRBD2. Input material: FFPE invasive lung adenocarcinoma tissue. The cell subset or site label on this specimen signifies: frankly invasive lung adenocarcinoma (ADC). The TCR was taken from a person aged 45-60 years with lung adenocarcinoma. The DNA sequence is TGCGCCAGCAGCCTCGGGACTAGCGGGGGAAGAGAGACCCAGTACTTC. This translates into CASSLGTSGGRETQYF.